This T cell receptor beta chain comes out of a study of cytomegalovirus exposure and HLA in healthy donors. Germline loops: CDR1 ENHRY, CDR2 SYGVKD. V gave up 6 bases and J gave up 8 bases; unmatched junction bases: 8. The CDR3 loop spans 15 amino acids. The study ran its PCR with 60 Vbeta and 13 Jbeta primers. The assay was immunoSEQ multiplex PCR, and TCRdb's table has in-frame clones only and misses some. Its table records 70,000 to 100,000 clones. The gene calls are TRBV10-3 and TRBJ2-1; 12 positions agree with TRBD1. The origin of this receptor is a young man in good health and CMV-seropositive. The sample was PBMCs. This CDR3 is CAISPRDRGLYEQFF. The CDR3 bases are TGTGCCATCAGCCCCCGGGACAGGGGGCTCTATGAGCAGTTCTTC.